This TCR beta chain is drawn from a study of naive and memory T cell subsets. Study results and limitations: A clonotype means one alpha or beta sequence, not an alpha/beta pair.

The beta constant-region primer was an equimolar mix of two oligonucleotides covering TRBC1 and TRBC2. Ligated cDNA was amplified by four rounds of PCR with nested alpha and beta constant-region primers and SP2. Ligation attached a single-stranded oligonucleotide with a 12-nucleotide UMI and the SP2 primer to the cDNA 3' end. TCRdb processed the UMI-ligation and nested PCR reads anew with MiXCR; each CDR3 protein has one entry. The profile covers approximately 80,000 distinct CDR3 sequences, with roughly 9.2% appearing a single time and 0.95% to 1.5% taken by the ten largest. The trim removed 6 bases at V and 5 bases at J, leaving 9 bases unmatched. Germline CDR1 DFQATT, CDR2 SNEGSKA (reference sequence). The CDR3 covers 14 residues. This clonotype came up a few times. Its specificity is not known. Alpha and beta libraries were amplified separately from the second PCR onward.

The sample taken for sequencing was naive CD8+ T cells from blood. The chain employs TRBV20-1 and TRBJ1-2, with 10 positions matching TRBD1. The clonotype was recovered from a human donor in good health. The CDR3 DNA sequence: TGCAGTGCCATCCCGGACAGGGGGTGGTATGGCTACACCTTC. Its translation: CSAIPDRGWYGYTF.